This TCR beta chain was sequenced in a study of blood T cells in healthy people across ages. Sample donors were healthy Caucasian individuals that came from Russia, aged roughly 6 to 95. Each sample yielded at least 5 micrograms of PBMC total RNA. The authors ran a second PCR of 7 to 11 cycles using a sample-barcoded 5' primer and a J-beta primer mix. Researchers report that each sample yielded at least 2.5 million CDR3-containing paired-end reads. Using its own MiXCR run on the 5' RACE reads, TCRdb lists one record per CDR3 protein. This table holds 800,000 to 950,000 distinct CDR3 sequences, just under 30% found once. V dropped 4 bases and J dropped 0 bases, with 4 bases sitting between them. CDR1 and CDR2 (germline): SGDLS, YYNGEE. This CDR3 contains 12 residues. This clonotype has a count of ten or more. The sample also formed part of further work on T cells of mothers and their children. That source notes: The authors found no persistent microchimeric T cell clones.

The chain has TRBV9 and TRBJ1-1; D remains unclear. The source of this sequence is a woman aged 40 to 50 in good health. Sequences were obtained from blood. The CDR3: CASSNMNTEAFF. Here the CDR3 DNA reads TGTGCCAGCAGCAACATGAACACTGAAGCTTTCTTT. Variable domain in full (rest from reference TRBV9 and TRBJ1-1): DSGVTQTPKHLITATGQRVTLRCSPRSGDLSVYWYQQSLDQGLQFLIQYYNGEERAKGNILERFSAQQFPDLHSELNLSSLELGDSALYFCASSNMNTEAFFGQGTRLTVV.